This entry lists 13 T cell receptor beta chains sequenced from one sample in a study of T cells after posttransplantation cyclophosphamide. Measured with immunoSEQ multiplex PCR; TCRdb has only the in-frame clones, and not every one. There are around 44,000 clones in the sample, none observed a single time. Sequenced material: PBMCs. The receptors were gathered from a man aged 40-49 years in good health, CMV-negative, and a related stem cell transplant donor.

CDR3 protein: CASSTGTREETQYF. The CDR3 bases are TGCGCCAGCAGCACTGGGACTAGAGAAGAGACCCAGTACTTC. The chain links TRBV5-1 to TRBJ2-5; 8 positions agree with TRBD2. The length of the CDR3 is 14 residues. In germline, CDR1 is SGHRS, CDR2 YFSETQ. V shed 4 bases and J 3 bases; nucleotides not matched to a gene: 5. Using reference TRBV5-1 and TRBJ2-5 for the parts outside the CDR3, the full variable domain is KAGVTQTPRYLIKTRGQQVTLSCSPISGHRSVSWYQQTPGQGLQFLFEYFSETQRNKGNFPGRFSGRQFSNSRSEMNVSTLELGDSALYLCASSTGTREETQYFGPGTRLLVL.

This clone was picked up many times. This chain joins TRBV6-5 and TRBJ2-2, with 9 bases identical to TRBD1. V was pared by 6 bases and J by 5 bases, with 7 bases of the junction left unmatched. The CDR3 sequence is 15 residues long. The germline gives CDR1 MNHEY, CDR2 SVGAGI. CDR3 residues: CASRTGTGRTGELFF. CDR3 coding DNA: TGTGCCAGCAGGACCGGGACAGGGAGAACCGGGGAGCTGTTTTTT.

The genes are TRBV6-5 and TRBJ2-7, with a possible D match to TRBD1 (5 bases). V dropped 5 bases and J dropped 0 bases, with 14 bases sitting between them. The CDR3 has 15 residues. Germline CDR1 is MNHEY and CDR2 is SVGAGI. CDR3 DNA sequence: TGTGCCAGCAGTCACGAACCGGACATCTCCTACGAGCAGTACGTC. Its translation is CASSHEPDISYEQYV.

This clone was observed at least ten times. The chain combines TRBV6-5 with TRBJ2-1; 11 bases map to TRBD2. The V segment lost 4 bases and the J segment 13 bases; nucleotides outside the gene matches: 12. The CDR3 consists of 15 residues. Germline CDR1 reads MNHEY; CDR2 reads SVGAGI. DNA of the CDR3: TGTGCCAGCAGTTCCGGGACTAGCGGATCGGACTTACAGTTCTTC. Its translation is CASSSGTSGSDLQFF.

In its sample, this clone was seen many times. This rearrangement joins TRBV14 to TRBJ1-1; a weak D match, TRBD1 (6 bases). CDR1 and CDR2 (germline): SGHDN, FVKESK. CDR3 length: 14 amino acids. V lost 4 bases, J lost 6 bases, and 15 bases lay in between. This chain's CDR3 is CASSPWGGRAEAFF. The CDR3 DNA follows: TGTGCCAGCAGCCCTTGGGGGGGCCGGGCTGAAGCTTTCTTT.

This chain uses TRBV5-1 with TRBJ2-5; D possibly corresponds to TRBD2 (6 bases). The CDR3 runs 16 residues. CDR1 and CDR2 from the germline V gene are SGHRS and YFSETQ. V was clipped by 0 bases and J by 2 bases, with 14 bases between them. CDR3 residues: CASSLGFPGVQETQYF. CDR3 in DNA: TGCGCCAGCAGCTTGGGTTTCCCGGGAGTGCAAGAGACCCAGTACTTC.

Ten or more counts support this clone. This chain connects TRBV11-3 to TRBJ2-1; D is possibly TRBD1 (5 bases). Germline loops: CDR1 SGHNT, CDR2 YENEEA. V was trimmed by 5 bases and J by 13 bases, leaving 15 bases between them. The CDR3 is 12 amino acids. The CDR3 DNA reads TGTGCCAGCAGCCTCCTAATAGACAGACAGTTCTTC. Translation: CASSLLIDRQFF. The whole variable domain, remainder taken from reference TRBV11-3 and TRBJ2-1, is EAGVVQSPRYKIIEKKQPVAFWCNPISGHNTLYWYLQNLGQGPELLIRYENEEAVDDSQLPKDRFSAERLKGVDSTLKIQPAELGDSAVYLCASSLLIDRQFFGPGTRLTVL.

This clone was observed many times. The chain has TRBV5-1 and TRBJ1-4; TRBD1 is a possible D gene (6 bases). This CDR3 is built from 19 residues. The ends were cut back, 0 bases at V and 2 bases at J, with 20 bases in the middle. Germline CDR1 is SGHRS and CDR2 is YFSETQ. CDR3 DNA: TGCGCCAGCAGCTTGGCCTGGGGGGGCAGTTGGGCGACTAATGAAAAACTGTTTTTT. This gives the protein CASSLAWGGSWATNEKLFF.

This clone was seen many times. The chain links TRBV19 to TRBJ2-1; the match to TRBD2 covers 7 bases. Germline CDR1 LNHDA, CDR2 SQIVND (reference sequence). The CDR3 has 16 residues. V shed 0 bases, J shed 9 bases, and the junction held 11 bases outside the gene matches. CDR3 residues: CASSIEPSGGEGEQFF. The CDR3 coding sequence is TGTGCCAGTAGTATAGAACCTAGCGGAGGTGAGGGTGAGCAGTTCTTC. Drawing the rest from reference TRBV19 and TRBJ2-1, the complete variable domain is DGGITQSPKYLFRKEGQNVTLSCEQNLNHDAMYWYRQDPGQGLRLIYYSQIVNDFQKGDIAEGYSVSREKKESFPLTVTSAQKNPTAFYLCASSIEPSGGEGEQFFGPGTRLTVL.

This clone was counted between two and nine times. The V gene is TRBV19, the J gene TRBJ2-3; 8 bases line up with TRBD1. The V gene end was trimmed by 8 bases and the J gene end by 1 base; junction bases not matched to a gene: 2. This CDR3 region has 13 residues. The germline V gene encodes CDR1 LNHDA and CDR2 SQIVND (reference sequence). The CDR3 is CASRQGRTDTQYF. For the CDR3, the DNA is TGTGCCAGTCGACAGGGGCGCACAGATACGCAGTATTTT.

This clone was seen more than once but under ten times. The V call is TRBV7-2, the J call TRBJ2-3; D is ambiguous. Germline CDR1 reads SGHTA; CDR2 reads FQGNSA. The CDR3 has 12 amino acids. The V and J ends lost 5 bases and 2 bases respectively, with 5 bases between them. CDR3 sequence reads: CASSSLTDTQYF. CDR3 DNA: TGTGCCAGCAGCAGCCTCACAGATACGCAGTATTTT.

This clone appeared many times. The chain combines TRBV29-1 with TRBJ2-7; D possibly corresponds to TRBD1 (6 bases). Germline loops: CDR1 SQVTM, CDR2 ANQGSEA. Trimming stripped 4 bases from V and 6 bases from J, with 10 bases between. The CDR3 runs 11 residues. Here the CDR3 reads CSVVIGGEQYV. Here the CDR3 DNA reads TGCAGCGTTGTTATAGGGGGCGAGCAGTACGTC.

This clone was picked up many times. The V gene is TRBV10-3, the J gene TRBJ2-2; D is unresolved. Germline assignment: CDR1 ENHRY and CDR2 SYGVKD. The CDR3 runs to 13 residues. The ends were cut back, 11 bases at V and 0 bases at J, with 10 bases in the middle. The CDR3 DNA is TGTGCCTCAGAAATGGCGAACACCGGGGAGCTGTTTTTT. Translated: CASEMANTGELFF.